This T cell receptor (beta chain) stems from a study of CD8 T cells in ankylosing spondylitis (dated by TCRdb to about 2017). For the wider study: T cell receptor beta repertoires were profiled in healthy donors and ankylosing spondylitis patients so that disease-linked TCR variants could be found. In total, the full study cohort was made up of 95 to 110 healthy donors and 25 to 30 ankylosing spondylitis patients. Peripheral blood was sampled, and synovial fluid was additionally collected from ankylosing spondylitis patients. Findings and caveats that apply to the study as a whole: The disease-linked clones were reported to be significantly enriched in matched synovial fluid samples from ankylosing spondylitis patients. A CD8+ phenotype was shown by the disease-linked clones, which were found at relatively low frequencies in peripheral blood. Some of the motif variants had been reported before in the synovial fluid and blood of reactive arthritis patients, a finding that suggests common disease-initiation mechanisms. Blood from ankylosing spondylitis patients appeared to be characterized by a TCR beta motif made up of under ten highly homologous amino acid variants.

Trimming removed 6 bases from V and 4 bases from J, leaving 13 bases between the germline ends. The CDR3 sequence holds 14 residues, the cysteine and phenylalanine included. Only the CDR3 DNA stays, 42 bases, in frame from base 1. About this clonotype: The target of this receptor is not known. Nothing much larger sits one base from this clone, and base qualities are not available.

Sequencing used an Illumina HiSeq 2500. Quantitative 5'-RACE with molecular barcodes was the method used to prepare the TCR beta libraries. Concerning the study's data processing: A new computational method based on a probabilistic model of VDJ rearrangement was used to identify disease-linked TCR variants. The public reads were quality trimmed at Q25 with fastp and then assembled into clones with MiXCR by TCRdb, keeping productive beta chains. Every distinct CDR3 protein forms one entry, paired with its most common genes and DNA. Clone size and V and J calls follow TCRdb, not the original study. In all, the sample holds 250,000 to 350,000 distinct CDR3 sequences, and about 20% of those were seen once. The biggest ten clones account for around 7.8% of the sample.

This clonotype originated in a male donor with ankylosing spondylitis or in good health (not recorded which). The chain is assembled from TRBV12-3 or TRBV12-4 and TRBJ1-5; there is no confident call for the D gene. The sample consisted of blood, either unsorted or a sorted T cell fraction (not recorded which). Here is the DNA: TGTGCCAGCAGCCAAGGACTGCTTAATCAGCCCCAGCATTTT. This encodes CASSQGLLNQPQHF.